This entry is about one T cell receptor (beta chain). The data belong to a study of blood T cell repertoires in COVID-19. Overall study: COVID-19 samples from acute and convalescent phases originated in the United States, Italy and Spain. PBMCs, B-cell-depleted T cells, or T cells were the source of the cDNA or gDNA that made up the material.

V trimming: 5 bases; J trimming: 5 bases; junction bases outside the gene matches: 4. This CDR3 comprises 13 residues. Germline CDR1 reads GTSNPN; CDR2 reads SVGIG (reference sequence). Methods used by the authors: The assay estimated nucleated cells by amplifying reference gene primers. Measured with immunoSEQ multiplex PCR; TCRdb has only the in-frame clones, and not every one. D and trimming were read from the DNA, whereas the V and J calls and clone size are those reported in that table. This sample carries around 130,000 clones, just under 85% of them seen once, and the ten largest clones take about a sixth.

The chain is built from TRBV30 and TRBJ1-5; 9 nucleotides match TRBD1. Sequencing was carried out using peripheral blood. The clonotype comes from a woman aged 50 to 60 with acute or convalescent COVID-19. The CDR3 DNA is TGTGCCTGGGGGACAGGGAGCGATCAGCCCCAGCATTTT. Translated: CAWGTGSDQPQHF.